The 17 T cell receptor beta chains given below trace back to one sample, sequenced in a study of long-term antiretroviral therapy in people with HIV. Survey level was the resolution at which the v3.0 immunoSEQ assay ran. Sequencing was performed with immunoSEQ multiplex PCR; in TCRdb, only in-frame clones are kept and a portion is missing. The table lists around 21,000 clones, around 81% of them singletons. Specimen: unsorted PBMCs, collected 0.1 years before starting antiretroviral therapy. These receptors were obtained from a man between 40 and 49 years old with HIV.

The chain employs TRBV28 and TRBJ1-1, with 9 nucleotides matching TRBD1. The ends lost 5 bases at V and 6 bases at J; junction bases unmatched: 7. Germline V CDR1 and CDR2: MDHEN, SYDVKM. The CDR3 loop spans 14 amino acids. DNA of the CDR3: TGTGCCAGCAGTCAGGACAGGGGTGGACCTGAAGCTTTCTTT. This translates into CASSQDRGGPEAFF.

The chain uses TRBV7-8 and TRBJ2-7, with TRBD2 matching 14 bases. The CDR3 sequence is 19 residues long. J gave up 0 bases and V 5 bases, and 12 bases lay outside the gene matches. CDR1 and CDR2 (germline): SGHVS, FQNEAQ. CDR3 sequence: CASSPRTSGRLGGSYEQYF. The DNA for the CDR3 is TGTGCCAGCAGCCCACGGACTAGCGGGAGGCTCGGAGGCTCCTACGAGCAGTACTTC.

This chain links TRBV6-6 with TRBJ2-2; the D gene is possibly TRBD2 (5 bases). Germline loops: CDR1 MNHNY, CDR2 SVGAGI (reference sequence). The CDR3 is 14 amino acids. V lost 6 bases and J 1 base, leaving 9 bases between the germline ends. In nucleotides, the CDR3 is TGTGCCAGCAGCCGTGGACTGAACACCGGGGAGCTGTTTTTT. Protein sequence: CASSRGLNTGELFF.

This clone appeared a single time. J is TRBJ2-3 and V is TRBV5-8; 11 positions match TRBD1. V trimming: 4 bases; J trimming: 4 bases; junction bases outside the gene matches: 5. The CDR3 length is 15 residues. The V gene's germline CDR1 is SGHTS and CDR2 YDEGEE. The CDR3 region is CASSPGTGGSDTQYF. The CDR3 DNA follows: TGTGCCAGCAGCCCCGGGACAGGGGGATCAGATACGCAGTATTTT. Using reference TRBV5-8 and TRBJ2-3 for the parts outside the CDR3, the full variable domain is EAGVTQSPTHLIKTRGQQATLRCSPISGHTSVYWYQQALGLGLQFLLWYDEGEERNRGNFPPRFSGRQFPNYSSELNVNALELEDSALYLCASSPGTGGSDTQYFGPGTRLTVL.

The chain couples TRBV28 to TRBJ1-2; 7 nucleotides match TRBD1. The CDR3 totals 17 residues. The V segment lost 4 bases and the J segment 7 bases; nucleotides outside the gene matches: 18. Per germline, CDR1 MDHEN and CDR2 SYDVKM. The CDR3 spells CASSSGDSHTVRSGYTF. The CDR3 nucleotides are TGTGCCAGCAGTTCCGGGGACAGTCATACTGTTCGGTCTGGCTACACCTTC.

The chain combines TRBV2 with TRBJ1-5, with a possible D match to TRBD1 (6 bases). There are 16 residues in the CDR3. Germline CDR1 SNHLY, CDR2 FYNNEI. Trimming left V 3 bases short and J 0 bases short, with 12 bases between. The CDR3 region has the DNA TGTGCCAGCAGTGACGGGGGGGCCTATAGCAATCAGCCCCAGCATTTT. Amino acid sequence: CASSDGGAYSNQPQHF. The full variable domain, rest sourced from reference TRBV2 and TRBJ1-5, is EPEVTQTPSHQVTQMGQEVILRCVPISNHLYFYWYRQILGQKVEFLVSFYNNEISEKSEIFDDQFSVERPDGSNFTLKIRSTKLEDSAMYFCASSDGGAYSNQPQHFGDGTRLSIL.

The chain joins TRBV30 to TRBJ2-2, with D perhaps TRBD1 (5 bases). The V end lost 0 bases, the J end lost 0 bases, and 20 bases lay between the germline ends. This CDR3 comprises 19 residues. Looked up from germline, CDR1 is GTSNPN and CDR2 is SVGIG (reference sequence). The CDR3 is CAWSVVLDWADTNTGELFF. The CDR3 DNA sequence: TGTGCCTGGAGTGTAGTTTTGGATTGGGCGGACACGAACACCGGGGAGCTGTTTTTT.

J is TRBJ2-5 and V is TRBV5-4, with D possibly being TRBD1 (6 bases). Germline V gene sequence: CDR1 SGHNT, CDR2 YYREEE (reference sequence). The V end was cut by 3 bases, the J end by 1 base, with 10 bases between. The CDR3 is 14 amino acids. CDR3 sequence: CASSSGQRQETQYF. CDR3 nucleotide sequence: TGTGCCAGCAGCTCCGGACAGCGCCAAGAGACCCAGTACTTC.

This clone was observed a few times. The chain combines TRBV29-1 with TRBJ1-6; 8 nucleotides match TRBD1. The V segment lost 7 bases and the J segment 7 bases; nucleotides outside the gene matches: 6. The CDR3 length is 13 residues. Germline loops: CDR1 SQVTM, CDR2 ANQGSEA. CDR3 residues: CSASRGLNSPLHF. The CDR3 DNA follows: TGCAGCGCCTCCAGGGGGCTCAATTCACCCCTCCACTTT.

The chain links TRBV6-5 to TRBJ1-1; no firm D call. Germline loops: CDR1 MNHEY, CDR2 SVGAGI. The CDR3 is made up of 14 amino acids. Trimming shortened V by 0 bases and J by 4 bases, and 9 bases separated the two germline ends. This chain's CDR3 is CASSYSMGSTEAFF. CDR3 nucleotide sequence: TGTGCCAGCAGTTACTCGATGGGGAGCACTGAAGCTTTCTTT.

V is TRBV15 and J is TRBJ2-5; maybe TRBD2 (7 bases). Trimming took off 3 bases at V and 4 bases at J, with 15 bases between the two ends. Germline V lookup: CDR1 LNHNV, CDR2 YYDKDF (reference sequence). The CDR3 is made up of 15 amino acids. The CDR3 DNA reads as TGTGCCACCAGCAGCCCCTTAGGGGGGGTAGAGACCCAGTACTTC. This gives the protein CATSSPLGGVETQYF.

The rearrangement uses TRBV19 and TRBJ2-1, with TRBD2 matching over 7 bases. J gave up 7 bases and V 4 bases, and 10 bases lay outside the gene matches. The CDR3 sequence is 15 residues long. Germline V gene lookup returns CDR1 LNHDA and CDR2 SQIVND (reference sequence). The chain's CDR3 is CASSTIGGGRNEQFF. The CDR3 DNA is TGTGCCAGTAGTACTATTGGGGGGGGAAGGAATGAGCAGTTCTTC.

V usage is TRBV7-2 and J usage is TRBJ2-5; 7 bases are a match to TRBD1. Germline assignment: CDR1 SGHTA and CDR2 FQGNSA. CDR3 length equals 13 residues. V lost 3 bases and J lost 4; bases outside the gene matches: 2. The CDR3 region is CASSLGQLETQYF. The CDR3 DNA sequence: TGTGCCAGCAGCTTGGGACAGCTAGAGACCCAGTACTTC.

This clone was recorded a few times. The gene calls are TRBV19 and TRBJ1-5; D remains unclear. Germline-derived CDR1 and CDR2 are LNHDA and SQIVND (reference sequence). The germline V and J ends were trimmed by 3 bases and 2 bases, with 8 bases remaining between them. This CDR3 region has 14 residues. CDR3 DNA: TGTGCCAGTAGTATTCAGACCGGCAATCAGCCCCAGCATTTT. Protein product: CASSIQTGNQPQHF.

The rearrangement joins TRBV27 to TRBJ2-1, with D possibly matching TRBD1 (8 bases). Trimming took 6 bases from V and 3 from J, leaving 15 bases between them. The germline V gene encodes CDR1 MNHEY and CDR2 SMNVEV (reference sequence). The CDR3 length is 15 residues. This chain's CDR3 is CASSRAGQVYNEQFF. In DNA, the CDR3 is TGTGCCAGCAGCAGAGCGGGACAGGTCTACAATGAGCAGTTCTTC.

The rearrangement joins TRBV7-9 to TRBJ1-6; D is possibly TRBD1 (5 bases). The CDR3 is made up of 15 amino acids. The germline V gene encodes CDR1 SEHNR and CDR2 FQNEAQ (reference sequence). V was pared by 0 bases and J by 5 bases, with 8 bases between. CDR3 amino acids: CASSLAGLDNSPLHF. The CDR3 nucleotides read TGTGCCAGCAGCTTAGCGGGACTGGATAATTCACCCCTCCACTTT.

V gene TRBV28 combines with J gene TRBJ1-1; TRBD1 matches at 12 bases. CDR3 length: 16 amino acids. Trimming removed 3 bases from V and 5 bases from J; junction bases left unmatched: 7. Per the germline V gene, CDR1 is MDHEN and CDR2 is SYDVKM. The CDR3 sequence: CASSFGTGGALTEAFF. The CDR3 nucleotides read TGTGCCAGCAGTTTCGGGACAGGGGGCGCATTGACTGAAGCTTTCTTT.